These 32 T cell receptor beta chains were all obtained from the same sample, sequenced in a study of identical twins. TCRdb reanalysed the 5' RACE reads using MiXCR and keeps one entry per CDR3 protein. The table shows about 240,000 distinct CDR3 sequences, with roughly a tenth occurring only once. Sequenced sample: memory T cells sorted from blood. These receptors originate from a man aged 45 to 65 in good health.

This clonotype was detected only a few times. V and J are TRBV20-1 and TRBJ2-7; TRBD1 or TRBD2 may be the D gene (5 bases each). The germline V gene has CDR1 DFQATT and CDR2 SNEGSKA (reference sequence). CDR3 length: 15 amino acids. V was shortened by 1 base and J by 2 bases, with 15 bases between the two germline ends. CDR3 nucleotide sequence: TGCAGTGCTAGAGGTTACTCCGGGGCCCCCTACGAGCAGTACTTC. This sequence encodes CSARGYSGAPYEQYF.

The chain is built from TRBV29-1 and TRBJ2-5, with TRBD1 as a possible D gene (5 bases). With 4 bases removed from V and 2 bases from J, the gap between germline ends came to 14 bases. Germline loops: CDR1 SQVTM, CDR2 ANQGSEA. The CDR3 sequence is 14 residues long. DNA of the CDR3: TGCAGCGTTGGGGTAGGGGCTAGGCAAGAGACCCAGTACTTC. Translating it yields CSVGVGARQETQYF.

This clonotype occurred a few times. This chain uses TRBV24-1 with TRBJ1-1, with no clear D. The CDR3 spans 14 residues. V lost 0 bases and J lost 5, with 9 bases in between. Per germline, CDR1 KGHDR and CDR2 SFDVKD. For the CDR3, the DNA is TGTGCCACCAGTGATTTGCGGACGGAGACTGAAGCTTTCTTT. Translation: CATSDLRTETEAFF.

The V call is TRBV5-1, the J call TRBJ1-3; D is uncertain. The CDR3 covers 15 residues. Germline V gene data show CDR1 as SGHRS and CDR2 as YFSETQ. The V and J ends lost 3 bases and 0 bases respectively, with 10 bases between them. The DNA for the CDR3 is TGCGCCAGCAGCTACTCGGGAGTCTCTGGAAACACCATATATTTT. This codes for CASSYSGVSGNTIYF.

This clonotype was seen a handful of times. This chain uses TRBV20-1 with TRBJ2-1, with 11 nucleotides matching TRBD2. From germline, CDR1 is DFQATT and CDR2 SNEGSKA (reference sequence). The CDR3 sequence is 15 residues long. V lost 3 bases, J lost 2 bases, and 3 bases stayed unmatched. CDR3 nucleotides: TGCAGTGCTAGGAATAGCGGGAGGGCCTACAATGAGCAGTTCTTC. Protein product: CSARNSGRAYNEQFF.

This clonotype has a handful of counts. This chain joins TRBV27 and TRBJ2-7, with 11 bases matching TRBD2. From germline, CDR1 is MNHEY and CDR2 SMNVEV (reference sequence). Germline trimming cut 2 bases from V and 4 bases from J; bases unmatched to any gene: 4. The CDR3 contains 15 residues. The CDR3 DNA is TGTGCCAGCAGTTTAAGGCTAGCGGGAGGATACGAGCAGTACTTC. Translated, it gives CASSLRLAGGYEQYF.

This clonotype showed up many times. The chain carries TRBV20-1 and TRBJ2-1; TRBD2 aligns across 7 bases. The CDR3 runs to 14 residues. Germline CDR1 reads DFQATT; CDR2 reads SNEGSKA (reference sequence). Trimming at V came to 0 bases and at J to 7 bases, leaving 6 bases not matched to a gene. The CDR3 nucleotides are TGCAGTGCTAGAGATGATCTAGCGGAGAATGAGCAGTTCTTC. Translating it yields CSARDDLAENEQFF.

This clonotype was seen ten or more times. This rearrangement joins TRBV25-1 to TRBJ2-1; 7 bases map to TRBD1. The CDR3 totals 15 residues. Germline assignment: CDR1 MGHDK and CDR2 SYGVNS. Losses at the gene ends were 3 bases for V and 1 base for J; bases not matched to a gene: 3. The chain's CDR3 is CASSELGQSYNEQFF. Written as DNA, the CDR3 is TGTGCCAGCAGTGAGCTGGGACAGTCCTACAATGAGCAGTTCTTC. The complete variable domain, with remaining parts taken from reference TRBV25-1 and TRBJ2-1, reads EADIYQTPRYLVIGTGKKITLECSQTMGHDKMYWYQQDPGMELHLIHYSYGVNSTEKGDLSSESTVSRIRTEHFPLTLESARPSHTSQYLCASSELGQSYNEQFFGPGTRLTVL.

The V gene is TRBV7-8, the J gene TRBJ1-5; tentatively, D is TRBD1 (5 bases). Looked up from germline, CDR1 is SGHVS and CDR2 is FQNEAQ. The CDR3 loop spans 14 amino acids. Trimming pared 1 base from V and 3 bases from J, leaving 7 bases between. As DNA, the CDR3 is TGTGCCAGCAGCTTAGGACAGACCAATCAGCCCCAGCATTTT. Its protein product is CASSLGQTNQPQHF.

The genes are TRBV5-6 and TRBJ2-7; 10 nucleotides agree with TRBD2. Germline V lookup: CDR1 SGHDT, CDR2 YYEEEE. The trim removed 3 bases at V and 6 bases at J, leaving 6 bases unmatched. The CDR3 length is 14 residues. The CDR3 DNA follows: TGTGCCAGCAGCTCCCGACTAGCGGGTCGCGAGCAGTACTTC. Its translation is CASSSRLAGREQYF.

The rearrangement joins TRBV7-2 to TRBJ2-3; D is unresolved. The germline V gene encodes CDR1 SGHTA and CDR2 FQGNSA. The CDR3 sequence is 14 residues long. The germline V and J ends were trimmed by 3 bases and 1 base, with 8 bases remaining between them. Here the CDR3 DNA reads TGTGCCAGCAGCTTTAGGAGCCGCACAGATACGCAGTATTTT. Its translation is CASSFRSRTDTQYF. Drawing the rest from reference TRBV7-2 and TRBJ2-3, the complete variable domain is GAGVSQSPSNKVTEKGKDVELRCDPISGHTALYWYRQSLGQGLEFLIYFQGNSAPDKSGLPSDRFSAERTGGSVSTLTIQRTQQEDSAVYLCASSFRSRTDTQYFGPGTRLTVL.

This clonotype was recorded at least ten times. This chain links TRBV28 with TRBJ1-2, with 7 bases identical to TRBD1. Germline-derived CDR1 and CDR2 are MDHEN and SYDVKM. J lost 8 bases, V lost 3 bases, and 12 bases had no gene match. The CDR3 covers 15 residues. The CDR3, as DNA: TGTGCCAGCAGTTTCTACGGACAGGAAGCCGGGGGCTACACCTTC. Translating it yields CASSFYGQEAGGYTF.

This clonotype was detected ten times or more. V and J are TRBV12-3 or TRBV12-4 and TRBJ2-6; TRBD2 agrees at 7 bases. The CDR3 extends over 17 amino acids. The V gene end was trimmed by 6 bases and the J gene end by 0 bases; junction bases not matched to a gene: 8. For the CDR3, the DNA is TGTGCCAGCAGGGCACCGGGGGGATTCTCTGGGGCCAACGTCCTGACTTTC. Its protein is CASRAPGGFSGANVLTF.

The chain joins TRBV5-1 to TRBJ2-7; 15 bases agree with TRBD2. Germline V gene sequence: CDR1 SGHRS, CDR2 YFSETQ. J lost 0 bases, V lost 4 bases, and 5 bases had no gene match. This CDR3 is 17 amino acids long. In DNA, the CDR3 is TGCGCCAGCAGCCAGGGACTAGCGGGGGGCCACTCCTACGAGCAGTACTTC. It yields the protein CASSQGLAGGHSYEQYF.

Only a few counts were recorded for this clonotype. The chain has TRBV3-1 and TRBJ2-7; TRBD2 matches at 8 bases. This CDR3 is 14 amino acids long. CDR1 and CDR2 from the germline V gene are LGHDT and YNNKEL (reference sequence). V was pared by 6 bases and J by 0 bases, with 4 bases of the junction left unmatched. This CDR3 is CASRRGTSSYEQYF. CDR3 coding DNA: TGTGCCAGCAGGAGGGGGACTAGCTCCTACGAGCAGTACTTC.

Of note for this clonotype: The conserved closing phenylalanine or tryptophan is absent in this CDR3, likely reflecting a read error. The chain is built from TRBV3-1 and TRBJ1-4; no reliable D call. This CDR3 is built from 12 residues. Germline CDR1 and CDR2: LGHDT and YNNKEL (reference sequence). V lost 1 base and J 13 bases, leaving 10 bases between the germline ends. CDR3 DNA sequence: TGTGCCAGCAGCCAAGGGGCCACGGGACTGTTTATT. This codes for CASSQGATGLFI.

This clonotype was observed at least ten times. This chain joins TRBV6-1 and TRBJ1-5; D gene unclear. From germline, CDR1 is MNHNS and CDR2 SASEGT. Deletions cut 1 base from V and 0 bases from J, with 10 bases between. The CDR3 covers 16 residues. The chain's CDR3 is CASSEGQPYSNQPQHF. The CDR3 DNA sequence: TGTGCCAGCAGTGAAGGTCAGCCCTATAGCAATCAGCCCCAGCATTTT.

The chain uses TRBV6-4 and TRBJ1-1; TRBD1 might be the D (5 bases). Germline V gives CDR1 MRHNA, CDR2 SNTAGT. Trimming stripped 4 bases from V and 1 base from J, with 10 bases between. There are 14 residues in the CDR3. CDR3 loop: CASSAEGRNTEAFF. The CDR3 coding sequence is TGTGCCAGCAGTGCGGAGGGGAGGAACACTGAAGCTTTCTTT.

This clonotype was recorded at least ten times. The chain has TRBV11-2 and TRBJ2-7; perhaps TRBD1 as D (7 bases). This CDR3 has 16 amino acids. V was trimmed by 1 base and J by 3 bases, leaving 16 bases between them. CDR1 and CDR2 (germline): SGHAT, FQNNGV. CDR3 protein: CASSLGFGQGGYEQYF. CDR3 nucleotides: TGTGCCAGCAGCTTAGGATTTGGGCAGGGGGGCTACGAGCAGTACTTC.

J is TRBJ2-5 and V is TRBV18; D is perhaps TRBD1 (5 bases). The germline V gene has CDR1 KGHSH and CDR2 LQKENI. This CDR3 has 14 residues. V was clipped by 3 bases and J by 7 bases, with 15 bases between them. The CDR3 DNA reads as TGTGCCAGCTCACCCAAGGACACCTCGGCGACCCAGTACTTC. Amino acids: CASSPKDTSATQYF.

This rearrangement joins TRBV4-3 to TRBJ2-1; 10 bases align to TRBD1. Germline trimming cut 0 bases from V and 4 bases from J; bases unmatched to any gene: 3. The CDR3 consists of 16 residues. The germline V gene encodes CDR1 LGHNA and CDR2 YSLEER. The CDR3 sequence: CASSQDGQGGYNEQFF. In DNA, the CDR3 is TGCGCCAGCAGCCAAGATGGACAGGGGGGATACAATGAGCAGTTCTTC.

The rearrangement links TRBV6-2 or TRBV6-3 to TRBJ2-1, with a possible D match to TRBD2 (6 bases). Germline V gene lookup returns CDR1 MNHEY and CDR2 SVGEGT. V was cut by 2 bases and J by 6 bases, with 14 bases left in between. This CDR3 region has 15 residues. CDR3 nucleotides: TGTGCCAGCAGTTACCCCCGGCGGGGACTCAATGAGCAGTTCTTC. Translated, it gives CASSYPRRGLNEQFF.

Many counts were recorded for this clonotype. The gene calls are TRBV5-1 and TRBJ2-3, with TRBD2 identical over 11 bases. Germline V gives CDR1 SGHRS, CDR2 YFSETQ. The junction had 9 bases not matched to a gene; V was cut back by 3 bases and J by 0 bases. This CDR3 has 18 residues. The CDR3: CASSSGTSGITSTDTQYF. DNA for the CDR3: TGCGCCAGCAGCTCTGGGACTAGCGGAATTACTAGCACAGATACGCAGTATTTT.

The chain links TRBV20-1 to TRBJ2-3, with D possibly matching TRBD2 (7 bases). V was clipped by 7 bases and J by 2 bases, with 19 bases between them. The CDR3 is 15 amino acids. Germline CDR1 DFQATT, CDR2 SNEGSKA (reference sequence). The CDR3 loop reads CSVRGGREYTDTQYF. In nucleotides, the CDR3 is TGCAGTGTTAGGGGGGGGCGGGAGTACACAGATACGCAGTATTTT.

This clonotype was recorded at least ten times. This chain joins TRBV7-8 and TRBJ2-3; 8 positions match TRBD1. The germline gives CDR1 SGHVS, CDR2 FQNEAQ. The CDR3 is made up of 12 amino acids. Trimming cost V 0 bases and J 14 bases; bases outside gene matches: 4. The CDR3 reads CASSLAWGQAYF. The CDR3 DNA reads TGTGCCAGCAGCTTAGCGTGGGGACAGGCGTATTTT.

Ten or more counts support this clonotype. The J gene is TRBJ2-2, the V gene TRBV9, with D perhaps TRBD2 (5 bases). Trimming stripped 1 base from V and 3 bases from J, with 10 bases between. Germline CDR1 and CDR2: SGDLS and YYNGEE. The CDR3 runs 15 residues. CDR3 nucleotides: TGTGCCAGCAGCGTACAGCCCGGGGACACCGGGGAGCTGTTTTTT. Translating it yields CASSVQPGDTGELFF.

The chain uses TRBV19 and TRBJ2-3; TRBD2 matches at 7 bases. V lost 5 bases and J lost 0; bases outside the gene matches: 8. Per the germline V gene, CDR1 is LNHDA and CDR2 is SQIVND (reference sequence). This CDR3 has 16 residues. The CDR3 is CASSHSAGVSTDTQYF. CDR3 DNA: TGTGCCAGTAGTCACAGCGCGGGGGTGAGCACAGATACGCAGTATTTT.

Many counts were recorded for this clonotype. V usage is TRBV7-9 and J usage is TRBJ2-7; no reliable D call. Germline values: CDR1 SEHNR, CDR2 FQNEAQ (reference sequence). V shed 5 bases and J shed 3 bases, with 11 bases lying between them. The CDR3 length is 13 residues. DNA of the CDR3: TGTGCCAGCAGCGATGGACGGTACTACGAGCAGTACTTC. It codes for CASSDGRYYEQYF. Together with reference TRBV7-9 and TRBJ2-7, the CDR3 gives the full variable domain: DTGVSQNPRHKITKRGQNVTFRCDPISEHNRLYWYRQTLGQGPEFLTYFQNEAQLEKSRLLSDRFSAERPKGSFSTLEIQRTEQGDSAMYLCASSDGRYYEQYFGPGTRLTVT.

In this sample, this clonotype turned up many times. The J gene is TRBJ2-5, the V gene TRBV7-9, with D perhaps being TRBD1 or TRBD2 (6 bases each). The CDR3 length is 13 residues. CDR1 SEHNR and CDR2 FQNEAQ come from the germline V gene (reference sequence). V gave up 6 bases and J gave up 7 bases, with 15 bases separating them. CDR3 in DNA: TGTGCCAGCAGTGACTCGGGGGCGGTGACCCAGTACTTC. As protein: CASSDSGAVTQYF.

The chain is built from TRBV2 and TRBJ2-2; D perhaps matches TRBD2 (5 bases). Germline V lookup: CDR1 SNHLY, CDR2 FYNNEI. This CDR3 comprises 14 residues. V dropped 4 bases and J dropped 6 bases, with 12 bases sitting between them. In DNA form, the CDR3 reads TGTGCCAGCAGTGCCGGAGGAAGACCCGGGGAGCTGTTTTTT. Its protein is CASSAGGRPGELFF.

This clonotype was observed at least ten times. The chain carries TRBV5-1 and TRBJ2-1; D is perhaps TRBD2 (5 bases). The V gene lost 0 bases and the J gene lost 10 bases, with 11 bases spanning the gap. The CDR3 sequence is 13 residues long. The V gene's germline CDR1 is SGHRS and CDR2 YFSETQ. CDR3 sequence reads: CASSLESTGEQFF. CDR3 bases: TGCGCCAGCAGCTTGGAAAGTACGGGAGAGCAGTTCTTC.

V gene TRBV11-2 combines with J gene TRBJ1-4, with D uncertain. V shed 1 base and J shed 8 bases, with 11 bases lying between them. Germline lookup yields CDR1 SGHAT and CDR2 FQNNGV. The CDR3 is 14 amino acids. The CDR3 loop is CASSLVWGNEKLFF. The CDR3 coding sequence is TGTGCCAGCAGCTTAGTATGGGGAAACGAAAAACTGTTTTTT.